The 27 T cell receptor beta chains below all came from one sample that was sequenced in a study of T cells in Graves' hyperthyroidism and ophthalmopathy. Amplified TCR beta CDR3 regions derived from RNA transcripts. First-round RT-PCR of the TCR CDR3 relied on the HTBI primer set. TCRdb called the multiplex PCR reads again in MiXCR, with one record for every CDR3 protein. The table records more than 350,000 distinct CDR3 sequences, about 18% of them present only once. What was sequenced was blood. These TCRs come from a woman in her 30s with Graves' hyperthyroidism that later progressed to Graves' ophthalmopathy.

This clonotype was detected ten times or more. The chain joins TRBV2 to TRBJ1-4; no clear D gene. Germline V gene sequence: CDR1 SNHLY, CDR2 FYNNEI. There are 15 residues in the CDR3. Trimming stripped 7 bases from V and 5 bases from J, with 17 bases between. CDR3 bases: TGTGCCAGCACGCGAGAGTCCGGGATGAATGAAAAACTGTTTTTT. Protein sequence: CASTRESGMNEKLFF.

This clonotype has ten or more counts. This rearrangement joins TRBV5-1 to TRBJ1-1; TRBD1 matches 8 bases. V shed 2 bases and J 0 bases; nucleotides not matched to a gene: 6. The CDR3 is 16 amino acids. CDR1 SGHRS and CDR2 YFSETQ come from the germline V gene. The CDR3 sequence is CASSFTGGGMNTEAFF. In DNA, the CDR3 is TGCGCCAGCAGCTTTACAGGGGGAGGCATGAACACTGAAGCTTTCTTT.

This clonotype appeared many times. The rearrangement joins TRBV7-9 to TRBJ2-5; 7 bases align to TRBD1. Trimming removed 8 bases from V and 2 bases from J; junction bases left unmatched: 5. Germline V gives CDR1 SEHNR, CDR2 FQNEAQ (reference sequence). The CDR3 has 13 amino acids. CDR3 residues: CASAGQAQETQYF. In DNA, the CDR3 is TGTGCCAGCGCAGGACAGGCACAAGAGACCCAGTACTTC.

This clonotype was seen ten or more times. The V and J genes are TRBV5-1 and TRBJ2-7; TRBD1 agrees at 9 bases. The CDR3 is 15 residues long. V was clipped by 0 bases and J by 6 bases; unmatched bases: 7. Germline CDR1 and CDR2: SGHRS and YFSETQ. The CDR3 region has the DNA TGCGCCAGCAGCTTGGTTGGACAGGGGATTGCCGAGCAGTACTTC. Translation gives CASSLVGQGIAEQYF.

In regard to this clonotype: A much bigger clone sits one base away, suggesting this may be a read error. This chain uses TRBV5-1 with TRBJ2-7, with D perhaps matching TRBD1 (6 bases). The J call may be mistaken, given a closer DNA end match to TRBJ2-1. Looked up from germline, CDR1 is SGHRS and CDR2 is YFSETQ. This CDR3 has 15 residues. The DNA for the CDR3 is TGCGCCAGCAGCTCACTAGGGGGATATCGGTACGAGCAGTTCTTC. It specifies CASSSLGGYRYEQFF.

This clonotype has at least ten counts. This chain uses TRBV2 with TRBJ2-1; 9 nucleotides line up with TRBD1. The junction had 2 bases not matched to a gene; V was cut back by 8 bases and J by 3 bases. This CDR3 contains 13 residues. CDR1 and CDR2 from the germline V gene are SNHLY and FYNNEI. CDR3 DNA: TGTGCCAGCTCGGGACAGGGCTACAATGAGCAGTTCTTC. Protein sequence: CASSGQGYNEQFF.

In the case of this clonotype: A read error may be the cause here, since a much bigger clone is one base away. The CDR3 coding sequence is TGTGCCAGCAGTGAAGGGGGACTAGCGACCATAGGAGGTGAGACCCAGTACTTC. Amino acids: CASSEGGLATIGGETQYF. The chain carries TRBV6-1 and TRBJ2-5; TRBD2 agrees at 10 bases. The V segment lost 1 base and the J segment 5 bases; nucleotides outside the gene matches: 13. Germline CDR1 is MNHNS and CDR2 is SASEGT. The CDR3 extends over 18 amino acids.

This clonotype came up a few times. The CDR3 DNA reads as TGTGCCAGCAGCCCCGTAGGGGGGCCCTCTGGAAACACCATATATTTT. Amino acids: CASSPVGGPSGNTIYF. The genes are TRBV11-2 and TRBJ1-3; the D gene is possibly TRBD1 (6 bases). CDR3 length: 16 residues. CDR1 is SGHAT, CDR2 FQNNGV, per germline. V dropped 5 bases and J dropped 0 bases, with 14 bases sitting between them.

The V gene is TRBV11-3, the J gene TRBJ2-3, with TRBD2 matching 12 bases. The germline V gene has CDR1 SGHNT and CDR2 YENEEA. After removal of 5 bases from V and 2 bases from J, the junction contained 8 bases not matched to a gene. The CDR3 contains 17 residues. The CDR3 region is CASSPGTSGFYTDTQYF. Here the CDR3 DNA reads TGTGCCAGCAGCCCTGGGACTAGCGGGTTCTACACAGATACGCAGTATTTT.

This clonotype was seen ten or more times. V and J are TRBV12-3 or TRBV12-4 and TRBJ2-1, with D perhaps being TRBD1 or TRBD2 (5 bases each). This CDR3 is built from 15 residues. V was clipped by 6 bases and J by 6 bases, with 18 bases between them. The CDR3 is CASSLPWDEGNEQFF. CDR3 DNA sequence: TGTGCCAGCAGCCTCCCGTGGGACGAAGGCAATGAGCAGTTCTTC.

This clonotype was counted only a few times. The gene calls are TRBV29-1 and TRBJ2-2, with unresolved D. The ends were cut back, 1 base at V and 2 bases at J, with 8 bases in the middle. CDR1 is SQVTM and CDR2 is ANQGSEA in the germline V gene. The CDR3 has 14 residues. Here the CDR3 reads CSVEGRENTGELFF. Here the CDR3 DNA reads TGCAGCGTTGAAGGAAGAGAAAACACCGGGGAGCTGTTTTTT.

The chain joins TRBV5-1 to TRBJ2-7, with D perhaps TRBD2 (5 bases). V was clipped by 6 bases and J by 2 bases, with 18 bases between them. Germline-derived CDR1 and CDR2 are SGHRS and YFSETQ. CDR3 length equals 15 residues. CDR3 region: CASTLRGVPPYEQYF. CDR3 DNA sequence: TGCGCCAGCACCCTCCGGGGAGTCCCTCCCTACGAGCAGTACTTC.

This clonotype was seen ten or more times. This chain joins TRBV12-3 or TRBV12-4 and TRBJ2-5, with a weak D call TRBD2 (6 bases). Trimming cost V 5 bases and J 7 bases, with 14 bases left between them. The CDR3 is made up of 13 amino acids. The CDR3 DNA follows: TGTGCCAGCAGTCGACTAGGAGGCGCGACCCAGTACTTC. Amino acids: CASSRLGGATQYF.

The table lists this clonotype with many counts. The J gene is TRBJ2-5, the V gene TRBV11-1, with D maybe TRBD2 (5 bases). The ends were cut back, 1 base at V and 3 bases at J, with 12 bases in the middle. The germline CDR1 and CDR2 sequences are SGHAT and FQDESV (reference sequence). The CDR3 runs to 15 residues. The CDR3 sequence: CASSLGHSREETQYF. The CDR3 region has the DNA TGTGCCAGCAGCTTAGGACACTCGCGGGAAGAGACCCAGTACTTC.

This chain connects TRBV2 to TRBJ2-3; 11 bases fit TRBD2. The CDR3 is 15 amino acids. J was trimmed by 8 bases and V by 6 bases; bases with no gene match: 10. The germline CDR1 and CDR2 sequences are SNHLY and FYNNEI. The CDR3 loop is CASSREASGRLTQYF. The DNA of the CDR3 is TGTGCCAGCAGCCGGGAGGCTAGCGGGAGGCTTACGCAGTATTTT.

This clonotype came up many times. The chain carries TRBV10-2 and TRBJ2-3; D is uncertain. This CDR3 contains 14 residues. Trimming pared 4 bases from V and 2 bases from J, leaving 10 bases between. Germline lookup yields CDR1 WSHSY and CDR2 SAAADI. CDR3 DNA sequence: TGCGCCAGCAGTGCGTTCACCCTCACAGATACGCAGTATTTT. This encodes CASSAFTLTDTQYF.

The rearrangement uses TRBV19 and TRBJ1-2; D not resolved. The V and J ends lost 3 bases and 7 bases respectively, with 18 bases between them. The CDR3 loop spans 15 amino acids. Germline values: CDR1 LNHDA, CDR2 SQIVND (reference sequence). CDR3 bases: TGTGCCAGTAGTATCTCTCGGACCGCCTTCCTTGGCTACACCTTC. Protein product: CASSISRTAFLGYTF. Complete variable domain (other parts from reference TRBV19 and TRBJ1-2): DGGITQSPKYLFRKEGQNVTLSCEQNLNHDAMYWYRQDPGQGLRLIYYSQIVNDFQKGDIAEGYSVSREKKESFPLTVTSAQKNPTAFYLCASSISRTAFLGYTFGSGTRLTVV.

This clonotype turned up a few times. This chain links TRBV30 with TRBJ1-5; TRBD1 agrees at 7 bases. V trimming: 2 bases; J trimming: 6 bases; junction bases outside the gene matches: 13. CDR1 GTSNPN and CDR2 SVGIG come from the germline V gene (reference sequence). This CDR3 region has 16 residues. The CDR3: CAWSPRLKGAGQPQHF. As DNA, the CDR3 is TGTGCCTGGAGTCCCCGTCTGAAGGGGGCTGGTCAGCCCCAGCATTTT.

The chain uses TRBV7-9 and TRBJ2-1, with D perhaps being TRBD1 or TRBD2 (6 bases each). Trimming took off 1 base at V and 0 bases at J, with 13 bases between the two ends. Germline assignment: CDR1 SEHNR and CDR2 FQNEAQ (reference sequence). This CDR3 spans 17 amino acids. Here the CDR3 DNA reads TGTGCCAGCAGCTTAGTCGGGGGCCGTCGCTCCTACAATGAGCAGTTCTTC. Protein sequence: CASSLVGGRRSYNEQFF.

The chain joins TRBV11-2 to TRBJ2-5; 9 bases line up with TRBD2. Germline V gene data show CDR1 as SGHAT and CDR2 as FQNNGV. The CDR3 consists of 13 residues. V lost 4 bases, J lost 14 bases, and 11 bases stayed unmatched. The CDR3 region is CASSSDGREGPYF. The CDR3 bases are TGTGCCAGCAGCTCGGACGGGCGGGAGGGCCCTTACTTC.

This clonotype was seen ten or more times. V is TRBV7-6 and J is TRBJ1-1; D ambiguous. The CDR3 runs 14 residues. V was trimmed by 5 bases and J by 1 base, leaving 11 bases between them. CDR1 and CDR2 from the germline V gene are SGHVS and FNYEAQ. The CDR3 spells CASSPGLKNTEAFF. The CDR3 DNA follows: TGTGCCAGCAGCCCTGGACTCAAGAACACTGAAGCTTTCTTT.

There are many counts of this clonotype. The chain combines TRBV5-1 with TRBJ2-7; 9 bases agree with TRBD1. CDR1 SGHRS and CDR2 YFSETQ come from the germline V gene. With V trimmed by 4 bases and J by 2 bases, 10 bases remained unmatched. The CDR3 has 16 residues. CDR3 nucleotides: TGCGCCAGCAGCGACCGGGACAGGGCCTTGACCTACGAGCAGTACTTC. Its translation: CASSDRDRALTYEQYF.

The chain combines TRBV29-1 with TRBJ2-2; tentatively, D is TRBD1 (5 bases). The CDR3 totals 12 residues. Germline CDR1 SQVTM, CDR2 ANQGSEA. The V gene lost 6 bases and the J gene lost 6 bases, with 11 bases spanning the gap. The CDR3 reads CSVTGVAGELFF. Here the CDR3 DNA reads TGCAGCGTCACAGGTGTTGCCGGGGAGCTGTTTTTT.

The chain is built from TRBV2 and TRBJ2-3, with D perhaps TRBD2 (5 bases). Germline-derived CDR1 and CDR2 are SNHLY and FYNNEI. The CDR3 length is 13 residues. Trimming cost V 8 bases and J 2 bases, with 11 bases left between them. The CDR3 nucleotides read TGTGCCAGCGAGTGGGAGCACACAGATACGCAGTATTTT. It codes for CASEWEHTDTQYF.

The sample holds many counts of this clonotype. CDR3 loop: CASSLTRTDTQYF. The DNA for the CDR3 is TGTGCCAGCAGTTTAACCAGAACAGATACGCAGTATTTT. The gene calls are TRBV27 and TRBJ2-3; D remains unclear. This CDR3 has 13 amino acids. V lost 2 bases and J lost 3, with 6 bases in between. From germline, CDR1 is MNHEY and CDR2 SMNVEV (reference sequence).

The chain carries TRBV3-1 and TRBJ1-2, with 10 bases identical to TRBD1. J was trimmed by 6 bases and V by 5 bases; bases with no gene match: 3. This CDR3 has 13 amino acids. Germline loops: CDR1 LGHDT, CDR2 YNNKEL (reference sequence). CDR3 loop: CASSTTGGDGYTF. The CDR3 coding sequence is TGTGCCAGCAGCACGACAGGGGGCGATGGCTACACCTTC.

This clonotype was picked up one time. The rearrangement links TRBV2 to TRBJ1-6; TRBD1 matches 9 bases. The CDR3 runs 17 residues. The V gene end was trimmed by 8 bases and the J gene end by 3 bases; junction bases not matched to a gene: 11. CDR1 is SNHLY, CDR2 FYNNEI, per germline. CDR3 region: CASLGQGTVLYNSPLHF. As DNA, the CDR3 is TGTGCCAGCTTGGGACAGGGCACAGTCCTCTATAATTCACCCCTCCACTTT.